A single sample is the source of the 23 T cell receptor beta chains below, sequenced in a study of beta chain features in type 1 diabetes. Sequenced material consisted of expressed TCRB transcripts (all of the isolated RNA was reverse transcribed). The table came from immunoSEQ multiplex PCR; TCRdb's copy has only in-frame clones and leaves some out. The sample has over 150,000 clones, about 7.3% seen once; the top ten hold approximately 0.65%. The sequencing sample was made of central memory CD4+ T cells from blood. Receptors were obtained from a man between 18 and 35 years old in good health.

The chain links TRBV5-4 to TRBJ1-1, with D perhaps TRBD1 (6 bases). The CDR3 loop spans 14 amino acids. V dropped 3 bases and J dropped 5 bases, with 14 bases sitting between them. The germline V gene has CDR1 SGHNT and CDR2 YYREEE (reference sequence). The DNA of the CDR3 is TGTGCCAGCAGCTCCGGGGGGCTGGGGACTGAAGCTTTCTTT. It is translated as CASSSGGLGTEAFF.

This clone was counted a few times. This sequence joins TRBV5-4 and TRBJ2-5, with D possibly matching TRBD1 (5 bases). Germline V gene data show CDR1 as SGHNT and CDR2 as YYREEE (reference sequence). V lost 0 bases, J lost 4 bases, and 10 bases lay in between. The CDR3 spans 14 residues. CDR3 DNA sequence: TGTGCCAGCAGCTTGGGGAACAGGCTAGAGACCCAGTACTTC. Translation gives CASSLGNRLETQYF.

V is TRBV18 and J is TRBJ1-6, with D possibly matching TRBD1 (5 bases). CDR1 is KGHSH, CDR2 LQKENI, per germline. The CDR3 is made up of 12 amino acids. V was shortened by 5 bases and J by 13 bases, with 12 bases between the two germline ends. The CDR3 sequence: CASSTTGSPLHF. CDR3 DNA: TGTGCCAGCTCAACCACAGGCTCCCCCCTCCACTTT. Looking up the rest from reference TRBV18 and TRBJ1-6 gives the full variable domain: NAGVMQNPRHLVRRRGQEARLRCSPMKGHSHVYWYRQLPEEGLKFMVYLQKENIIDESGMPKERFSAEFPKEGPSILRIQQVVRGDSAAYFCASSTTGSPLHFGNGTRLTVT.

This clone has a count of ten or more. The chain combines TRBV19 with TRBJ2-2, with 10 bases matching TRBD1. This CDR3 comprises 15 residues. Germline V gene data show CDR1 as LNHDA and CDR2 as SQIVND (reference sequence). V lost 6 bases and J lost 6; bases outside the gene matches: 7. CDR3 sequence: CASRIRDRGSGELFF. CDR3 nucleotides: TGTGCCAGTAGAATTCGGGACAGGGGCTCCGGGGAGCTGTTTTTT.

The gene calls are TRBV2 and TRBJ2-5; D possibly corresponds to TRBD1 (6 bases). Between the trimmed V and J ends, which lost 3 bases and 2 bases, there was a span of 7 bases. The CDR3 contains 13 residues. Germline loops: CDR1 SNHLY, CDR2 FYNNEI. CDR3 DNA: TGTGCCAGCAGTGATGACAGGCAAGAGACCCAGTACTTC. This encodes CASSDDRQETQYF.

The chain employs TRBV30 and TRBJ1-1; D unclear. Trimming took off 2 bases at V and 8 bases at J, with 12 bases between the two ends. The CDR3 is made up of 12 amino acids. Germline CDR1 and CDR2: GTSNPN and SVGIG (reference sequence). CDR3 nucleotides: TGTGCCTGGAGTATATTGGGAGGAGAAGCTTTCTTT. It is translated as CAWSILGGEAFF. The whole variable domain, filled in from reference TRBV30 and TRBJ1-1, reads SQTIHQWPATLVQPVGSPLSLECTVEGTSNPNLYWYRQAAGRGLQLLFYSVGIGQISSEVPQNLSASRPQDRQFILSSKKLLLSDSGFYLCAWSILGGEAFFGQGTRLTVV.

This clone showed up just a few times. The chain joins TRBV5-1 to TRBJ1-2; 7 bases fit TRBD1. With V trimmed by 4 bases and J by 10 bases, 16 bases remained unmatched. The CDR3 contains 15 residues. CDR1 SGHRS and CDR2 YFSETQ come from the germline V gene. The CDR3 DNA is TGCGCCAGCAGCGCGGAATTGACAGGGATTCGGTCCTACACCTTC. It translates to CASSAELTGIRSYTF.

This clone was detected only a few times. The chain carries TRBV29-1 and TRBJ2-5; 12 bases are a match to TRBD2. Trimming at V came to 5 bases and at J to 4 bases, leaving 8 bases not matched to a gene. Germline CDR1 and CDR2: SQVTM and ANQGSEA. The length of the CDR3 is 15 residues. The CDR3 sequence: CSVPSSGRALETQYF. DNA of the CDR3: TGCAGCGTTCCCTCTAGCGGGAGGGCCCTAGAGACCCAGTACTTC.

V is TRBV6-6 and J is TRBJ1-3; D not resolved. Germline lookup yields CDR1 MNHNY and CDR2 SVGAGI (reference sequence). V was cut by 8 bases and J by 4 bases, with 12 bases left in between. This CDR3 has 13 residues. CDR3 residues: CASGVAAGNTIYF. CDR3 bases: TGTGCCAGCGGCGTAGCAGCCGGAAACACCATATATTTT.

V and J are TRBV7-9 and TRBJ1-2; no clear D. Germline V lookup: CDR1 SEHNR, CDR2 FQNEAQ (reference sequence). The V gene lost 6 bases and the J gene lost 4 bases, with 18 bases spanning the gap. This CDR3 contains 15 residues. The CDR3 region is CASSSDGVGVYGYTF. The CDR3 nucleotides are TGTGCCAGCAGTTCCGACGGCGTCGGGGTCTATGGCTACACCTTC.

This clone has a handful of counts. The gene calls are TRBV5-6 and TRBJ2-1; TRBD1 might be the D (6 bases). In germline, CDR1 is SGHDT, CDR2 YYEEEE. There are 15 residues in the CDR3. Trimming took 0 bases from V and 2 from J, leaving 9 bases between them. In DNA form, the CDR3 reads TGTGCCAGCAGCTTGGGGCAGGGGACCTACAATGAGCAGTTCTTC. It is translated as CASSLGQGTYNEQFF.

V is TRBV28 and J is TRBJ2-5, with D uncertain. The length of the CDR3 is 13 residues. Germline CDR1 reads MDHEN; CDR2 reads SYDVKM. V was shortened by 6 bases and J by 1 base, with 9 bases between the two germline ends. The CDR3 region is CASSSQIQETQYF. In DNA, the CDR3 is TGTGCCAGCAGCTCGCAGATCCAAGAGACCCAGTACTTC.

A word on this clone: Different DNA sequences within this sample yield the same CDR3. Written as DNA, the CDR3 is TGTGCCAGCAGCTTTAACGGGTTAGCGGGAGAGACCCAGTACTTC. Residues: CASSFNGLAGETQYF. The chain joins TRBV7-3 to TRBJ2-5, with TRBD2 matching 7 bases. Germline loops: CDR1 SGHTA, CDR2 FQGTGA. With V trimmed by 3 bases and J by 4 bases, 8 bases remained unmatched. The CDR3 runs to 15 residues.

There are a few counts of this clone. The chain links TRBV7-2 to TRBJ2-7; maybe TRBD2 (6 bases). The V gene's germline CDR1 is SGHTA and CDR2 FQGNSA. With 0 bases removed from V and 0 bases from J, the gap between germline ends came to 15 bases. CDR3 length: 17 residues. The DNA for the CDR3 is TGTGCCAGCAGCTTAGCTGCGGGGTTCGGGGCCTCCTACGAGCAGTACTTC. Protein: CASSLAAGFGASYEQYF.

V and J are TRBV27 and TRBJ1-1; D gene ambiguous. CDR1 is MNHEY and CDR2 is SMNVEV in the germline V gene (reference sequence). V gave up 1 base and J gave up 6 bases, with 12 bases separating them. The CDR3 is 14 residues long. CDR3 loop: CASSLWHPGAEAFF. The CDR3 DNA is TGTGCCAGCAGTTTATGGCACCCAGGCGCTGAAGCTTTCTTT.

This clone was seen a handful of times. The chain joins TRBV28 to TRBJ2-7; D is possibly TRBD1 (6 bases). There are 12 residues in the CDR3. The V end lost 6 bases, the J end lost 12 bases, and 18 bases lay between the germline ends. Germline-derived CDR1 and CDR2 are MDHEN and SYDVKM. This CDR3 reads CASSPKLRGPYF. DNA of the CDR3: TGTGCCAGCAGCCCAAAACTCAGGGGACCGTACTTC.

Only a few counts were recorded for this clone. This chain joins TRBV7-2 and TRBJ2-7; unclear D gene. The germline gives CDR1 SGHTA, CDR2 FQGNSA. V shed 2 bases and J shed 4 bases, with 12 bases lying between them. This CDR3 is 14 amino acids long. This CDR3 reads CASSLIGLGYEQYF. The CDR3 region has the DNA TGTGCCAGCAGCTTAATCGGCCTCGGGTACGAGCAGTACTTC. Together with reference TRBV7-2 and TRBJ2-7, the CDR3 gives the full variable domain: GAGVSQSPSNKVTEKGKDVELRCDPISGHTALYWYRQSLGQGLEFLIYFQGNSAPDKSGLPSDRFSAERTGGSVSTLTIQRTQQEDSAVYLCASSLIGLGYEQYFGPGTRLTVT.

In its sample, this clone was seen a few times. The J gene is TRBJ1-4, the V gene TRBV5-4; D remains ambiguous. Looked up from germline, CDR1 is SGHNT and CDR2 is YYREEE (reference sequence). Trimming cost V 1 base and J 1 base, with 5 bases left between them. CDR3 length: 14 amino acids. The CDR3 loop is CASSLTGTNEKLFF. Here the CDR3 DNA reads TGTGCCAGCAGCTTGACGGGAACTAATGAAAAACTGTTTTTT.

V is TRBV4-2 and J is TRBJ1-5; D unresolved. CDR3 size: 15 residues. The ends were cut back, 5 bases at V and 5 bases at J, with 16 bases in the middle. Germline-derived CDR1 and CDR2 are LGHNA and YNFKEQ. The CDR3 sequence is CASSFGEVGDQPQHF. Here the CDR3 DNA reads TGTGCCAGCAGCTTCGGGGAGGTCGGGGATCAGCCCCAGCATTTT.

This chain uses TRBV5-4 with TRBJ2-2; 9 nucleotides match TRBD1. CDR1 and CDR2 (germline): SGHNT, YYREEE (reference sequence). The junction had 4 bases not matched to a gene; V was cut back by 2 bases and J by 5 bases. CDR3 length: 15 amino acids. The CDR3 DNA sequence: TGTGCCAGCAGCTTTACAGGGGGCGGGACCGGGGAGCTGTTTTTT. Its protein is CASSFTGGGTGELFF.

This clone occurred a few times. The sample holds other DNA sequences that translate to the same CDR3. The chain carries TRBV6-5 and TRBJ1-2; 10 bases map to TRBD1. V dropped 6 bases and J dropped 8; count of bases not matched to a gene: 6. CDR3 size: 13 residues. Germline V lookup: CDR1 MNHEY, CDR2 SVGAGI. The CDR3 here is CASSDRDRGGYTF. CDR3 DNA sequence: TGTGCCAGCAGCGACCGGGACAGGGGAGGCTACACCTTC.

This clone was detected a few times. The genes are TRBV9 and TRBJ1-3; a possible D gene is TRBD1 (6 bases). Trimming pared 0 bases from V and 0 bases from J, leaving 10 bases between. From germline, CDR1 is SGDLS and CDR2 YYNGEE. The CDR3 loop spans 16 amino acids. The CDR3 region is CASSVGQAFSGNTIYF. The CDR3 nucleotides are TGTGCCAGCAGCGTAGGACAGGCCTTCTCTGGAAACACCATATATTTT.

This sequence joins TRBV11-1 and TRBJ2-1; perhaps TRBD2 as D (6 bases). CDR3 length: 13 amino acids. V lost 10 bases to trimming and J lost 5 bases, with 15 bases between them. Germline CDR1 SGHAT, CDR2 FQDESV (reference sequence). For the CDR3, the DNA is TGTGCCACTACGCGACTAGAGAACAATGAGCAGTTCTTC. Its translation is CATTRLENNEQFF.